These T cell receptor beta chains were read from a single sample in a study of blood T cell repertoires in COVID-19. The repertoire was sequenced with immunoSEQ multiplex PCR; TCRdb's copy has only in-frame clones and lacks some. The sample yields about 54,000 clones, 70% to 90% seen once. The specimen was peripheral blood. These TCRs come from a human donor in a cohort sampled during active COVID-19. Both conserved end residues are part of each CDR3. D genes are given only for firm matches.

V: TRBV3-1/TRBV3-2
D: TRBD1
CDR3: CASSQGDRGFQPQHF

V: TRBV24-1
D: .
CDR3: CATSDPRTTLNEQFF

V: TRBV4-3
D: .
CDR3: CASSQGDAMTLVYNEQFF

V: TRBV19
D: .
CDR3: CASSINSGLSGNTIYF

V: TRBV5-1
D: TRBD2
CDR3: CASKSGGTTDTQYF

V: TRBV9
D: TRBD1
CDR3: CASSVAHGQGSYEQYF

V: TRBV4-1
D: TRBD1
CDR3: CASSLRQGETEAFF

V: TRBV6-5
D: TRBD1
CDR3: CASTGEFNYGYTF

V: TRBV7-8
D: TRBD2
CDR3: CASSLWGLAGAGDTQYF

V: TRBV5-1
D: TRBD2
CDR3: CASSWEGSGQFF

V: TRBV19
D: .
CDR3: CASSIPGGGSEAFF

V: TRBV10-3
D: .
CDR3: CAISGTLNTYEQYF

V: TRBV6-5
D: TRBD1
CDR3: CASSPRDRGNTEAFF

V: TRBV27
D: TRBD2
CDR3: CASSFRSGSSYEQYF

V: TRBV5-4
D: TRBD1
CDR3: CASSPGQGGNYGYTF

V: TRBV29-1
D: .
CDR3: CSVPKIGGASTEAFF

V: TRBV7-9
D: .
CDR3: CASTNTQDTQYF

V: TRBV5-8
D: .
CDR3: CASSWGGGIFRNQPQHF

V: TRBV25-1
D: TRBD1
CDR3: CASSELRQGGYTEAFF

V: TRBV2
D: TRBD1
CDR3: CASSQEDRGDEKLFF

V: TRBV6-2/TRBV6-3
D: .
CDR3: CASSSDRRQPQHF

V: TRBV13
D: .
CDR3: CASSPRGLVAFF

V: TRBV19
D: TRBD2
CDR3: CASSIVPSGVSEQYF

V: TRBV5-1
D: .
CDR3: CASSPLGGADTQYF

V: TRBV29-1
D: .
CDR3: CSARQGRNSPLHF

V: TRBV14
D: TRBD1
CDR3: CASSQRDRFEAFF

V: TRBV27
D: TRBD1
CDR3: CASSPSGGRGETQYF

V: TRBV6-1
D: .
CDR3: CASSEAPSYSNQPQHF

V: TRBV7-2
D: TRBD2
CDR3: CASSPKAGRTDTQYF

V: TRBV10-3
D: .
CDR3: CAISERLSSYEQYF

V: TRBV4-1
D: TRBD1
CDR3: CASSQGGTGDDTQYF

V: TRBV30
D: .
CDR3: CAWSVNRENEQFF

V: TRBV1
D: .
CDR3: CTSSRPRPDTQYF

V: TRBV6-5
D: TRBD1
CDR3: CASSSERQGRSGYTF